This is a list of T cell receptor beta chains from one sample in a study of T cells of healthy individuals. TCRdb independently ran MiXCR on the 5' RACE reads; one entry per CDR3 protein. This table holds 85,000 to 100,000 distinct CDR3 sequences, approximately 15% found once. The receptors originated from a human donor in good health. The CDR3 runs from the conserved cysteine through the conserved F or W. A D gene is named only where the DNA matches it firmly. A clone size is listed for some rows: how often the clone was seen (once, few, many), or a class if it is expanded.

abundance,v_gene,d_gene,j_gene,CDR3nt,CDR3aa
NA,TRBV28,NA,TRBJ2-7,TGTGCCAGCAGTTTTTGGGGTGCAAACTACGAGCAGTACTTC,CASSFWGANYEQYF
NA,TRBV20-1,NA,TRBJ2-2,TGCAGTGCTAGAGATTGGGAGAGCACCGGGGAGCTGTTTTTT,CSARDWESTGELFF
many,TRBV3-1,NA,TRBJ2-7,TGTGCCAGCAGCCCGGGATCGCTTAAGCAGTACTTC,CASSPGSLKQYF
NA,TRBV4-3,TRBD1,TRBJ2-5,TGCGCCAGCAGCCAAGATCCGGCAGGGGGTCCCCAAGAGACCCAGTACTTC,CASSQDPAGGPQETQYF
few,TRBV19,NA,TRBJ2-1,TGTGCCAGTAGTATAAACCCTAGTTCCTACTTCAATGAGCAGTTCTTC,CASSINPSSYFNEQFF
many,TRBV29-1,TRBD1,TRBJ2-3,TGCAGCGTCCGGACAGGGGGTTCCACAGATACGCAGTATTTT,CSVRTGGSTDTQYF
NA,TRBV7-3,NA,TRBJ2-7,TGTGCCAGCAGCTTATCGGCAGGGGTCTACGAGCAGTACTTC,CASSLSAGVYEQYF
NA,TRBV28,NA,TRBJ2-7,TGTGCCAGTAGGGGACCCGCGGCCCTCCAGTACTTC,CASRGPAALQYF
few,TRBV29-1,NA,TRBJ2-3,TGCAGCGTTGTGGAGGGTCCCCCGGCGCAGTATTTT,CSVVEGPPAQYF
few,TRBV13,NA,TRBJ2-7,TGTGCCAGCGGAAGGACAACCCGAGAAGACGAGCAGTACTTC,CASGRTTREDEQYF
few,TRBV5-1,NA,TRBJ2-4,TGCGCCAGCAGCTATGGCCCCTCGGGCATTCAGTACTTC,CASSYGPSGIQYF
many,TRBV4-1,TRBD2,TRBJ2-1,TGCGCCAGCAGCCAAGTAGGGACTAGAATTGTCGATGAGCAGTTCTTC,CASSQVGTRIVDEQFF
NA,TRBV7-9,TRBD2,TRBJ2-1,TGTGCCAGCAGCTTCGGGTCGGGAGGGCCCAATGAGCAGTTCTTC,CASSFGSGGPNEQFF
few,TRBV11-1,TRBD1,TRBJ2-3,TGTGCCAGCAGCTTTACGGGACAGGACACAGATACGCAGTATTTT,CASSFTGQDTDTQYF
many,TRBV2,NA,TRBJ1-5,TGTGCCAGCAGAGGGGACAGCAATCAGCCCCAGCATTTT,CASRGDSNQPQHF
NA,TRBV29-1,NA,TRBJ1-4,TGCAGCGTTTTGGAGGGAGGAAAACTGTTTTTT,CSVLEGGKLFF
few,TRBV4-3,NA,TRBJ2-1,TGCGCCAGCAGCTCCCGGACACCCTACAATGAGCAGTTCTTC,CASSSRTPYNEQFF
NA,TRBV5-1,NA,TRBJ1-3,TGCGCCAGCAGCCCAGGAAACTCTGGAAACACCATATATTTT,CASSPGNSGNTIYF
many,TRBV20-1,NA,TRBJ2-7,TGCAGTGCTAGACGGGAACACTCCGAATACGAGCAGTACTTC,CSARREHSEYEQYF
many,TRBV29-1,TRBD2,TRBJ2-1,TGCAGCGTTGTATTGGCGGGGGGACCGTCCAATGAGCAGTTCTTC,CSVVLAGGPSNEQFF
NA,TRBV12-3/TRBV12-4,NA,TRBJ2-1,TGTGCCAGCAGTTTTAGGATAGGGGTATCTTACAATGAGCAGTTCTTC,CASSFRIGVSYNEQFF
few,TRBV6-1,TRBD2,TRBJ2-3,TGTGCCAGCAGTGAAGATAGCGGGCGGGGCCCAGATACGCAGTATTTT,CASSEDSGRGPDTQYF
few,TRBV5-8,NA,TRBJ2-1,TGTGCCAGCAGCTTGAAGTCGGGAGCCGCCTACAATGAGCAGTTCTTC,CASSLKSGAAYNEQFF
few,TRBV3-1,TRBD2,TRBJ2-3,TGTGCCAGCAGCCTTAGGGGACTAGCGGGGGGCAGGGGTAGCACAGATACGCAGTATTTT,CASSLRGLAGGRGSTDTQYF
few,TRBV5-1,NA,TRBJ2-2,TGCGCCAGCAGCTTGCAGGGTCTTAACACCGGGGAGCTGTTTTTT,CASSLQGLNTGELFF
few,TRBV12-2,NA,TRBJ2-4,TGTGCAAGTCGCCCCTGGGGGGGGTCGGGCCTAAAAAACATTCAGTACTTC,CASRPWGGSGLKNIQYF
many,TRBV5-1,NA,TRBJ1-1,TGCGCCAGCAGCTTGTATGGGGGTTCCACTGAAGCTTTCTTT,CASSLYGGSTEAFF
NA,TRBV6-6,NA,TRBJ1-1,TGTGCCAGCAGTTACTACCCAGGACTCATGGAACTAAACACTGAAGCTTTCTTT,CASSYYPGLMELNTEAFF
many,TRBV20-1,NA,TRBJ1-2,TGCAGCACAAGGTCAAACTATGGCTACACCTTC,CSTRSNYGYTF
NA,TRBV7-2,NA,TRBJ2-1,TGTGCCAGCAGCTTAGCGGACAGCCTGCATGAGCAGTTCTTC,CASSLADSLHEQFF
few,TRBV7-9,TRBD1,TRBJ1-1,TGTGCCAGCACAGGGGGAGGAAACACTGAAGCTTTCTTT,CASTGGGNTEAFF
NA,TRBV7-6,NA,TRBJ2-7,TGTGCCAGCAGCTTGCGACCAGGTGTCGAGCAGTACTTC,CASSLRPGVEQYF
NA,TRBV10-3,NA,TRBJ1-1,TGTGCCATCACAGATCAGGGGAAAGCTTTCTTT,CAITDQGKAFF
NA,TRBV7-8,NA,TRBJ1-1,TGTGCCAGCAGCTCCTCGGACACAACCCTTAGGGGTGAAGCTTTCTTT,CASSSSDTTLRGEAFF
NA,TRBV7-9,TRBD2,TRBJ2-3,TGTGCCAGCAGCTCGGGACTAGCGGGAGTAGGAGATACGCAGTATTTT,CASSSGLAGVGDTQYF
NA,TRBV20-1,NA,TRBJ1-1,TGCAGTGCTAGAGGAGGAGGAGCTTTCTTT,CSARGGGAFF
few,TRBV10-3,NA,TRBJ1-5,TGTGCCATCAGTGAAGTACGGATGATTAGCCAGCCCCAGCATTTT,CAISEVRMISQPQHF
few,TRBV20-1,NA,TRBJ1-1,TGCAGTGCTGGACCCGGCGGGGACGACACTGAAGCTTTCTTT,CSAGPGGDDTEAFF
NA,TRBV3-1,NA,TRBJ2-7,TGTGCCAGCAGCCAAAGGGGCGCAAACTACGAGCAGTACTTC,CASSQRGANYEQYF
NA,TRBV3-1,NA,TRBJ2-3,TGTGCCAGCAGCCAAACAGCGGTGACAGATACGCAGTATTTT,CASSQTAVTDTQYF
few,TRBV15,NA,TRBJ2-7,TGTGCCACCAGCAGAGATCAGGGCTACGAGCAGTACTTC,CATSRDQGYEQYF
NA,TRBV5-1,NA,TRBJ1-4,TGCGCCAGCAGCTTGGGCAGGGTGAGGGGAAAACTGTTTTTT,CASSLGRVRGKLFF
many,TRBV30,TRBD1,TRBJ1-6,TGTGCCTGGAGCGCCGGACAGGCCTCTGTCGCCCTCCACTTT,CAWSAGQASVALHF
NA,TRBV6-2/TRBV6-3,NA,TRBJ1-1,TGTGCCAGCAGTTACCCCGGACTGACGAACACTGAAGCTTTCTTT,CASSYPGLTNTEAFF
few,TRBV20-1,NA,TRBJ2-3,TGCAGTGCTAGAGCAGAGGAAGATACGCAGTATTTT,CSARAEEDTQYF
NA,TRBV7-3,TRBD1,TRBJ1-2,TGTGCCAGCAGCCAGGACAGGGGCCCTTTCTATGGCTACACCTTC,CASSQDRGPFYGYTF
few,TRBV5-1,TRBD1,TRBJ1-2,TGCGCCAGCAGCCCGAGCGGGACAGACTATGGCTACACCTTC,CASSPSGTDYGYTF
few,TRBV20-1,NA,TRBJ2-2,TGCAGTGCTAGTGCCAGGATTGGGATGGCGAACACCGGGGAGCTGTTTTTT,CSASARIGMANTGELFF
NA,TRBV6-2/TRBV6-3,NA,TRBJ2-7,TGTGCCAGCGGGGACGGACGGATCTACGAGCAGTACTTC,CASGDGRIYEQYF
NA,TRBV10-3,NA,TRBJ2-1,TGTGCCATCAAACAAGCCGGGACCTTATACGTTGAGCAGTTCTTC,CAIKQAGTLYVEQFF
few,TRBV27,TRBD1,TRBJ1-5,TGTGCCAGCAGTTCACACAGGGGCCAGCCCCAGCATTTT,CASSSHRGQPQHF
NA,TRBV19,NA,TRBJ1-3,TGTGCCAGTAGTACGTCGCGGGGGAGAAACACCATATATTTT,CASSTSRGRNTIYF
few,TRBV6-1,NA,TRBJ2-7,TGTGCCACCCGGGACAACTCCTACGAGCAGTACTTC,CATRDNSYEQYF
NA,TRBV7-2,NA,TRBJ1-2,TGTGCCAGCAGCTTAGGGGCCTTGGAGGGGATTAACTATGGCTACACCTTC,CASSLGALEGINYGYTF
few,TRBV11-2,NA,TRBJ2-2,TGTGCCAGCAGCTTAGTTTGGACCGGGGAGCTGTTTTTT,CASSLVWTGELFF
few,TRBV9,NA,TRBJ1-1,TGTGCCAGCAGCAACGGGACGGCGAACACTGAAGCTTTCTTT,CASSNGTANTEAFF
many,TRBV20-1,NA,TRBJ2-1,TGCAGTGCTATTCGTAATGAGCAGTTCTTC,CSAIRNEQFF
NA,TRBV18,NA,TRBJ2-7,TGTGCCAGCTCACCCCAGGGGGGGCCAGGGCCGGAGTACTTC,CASSPQGGPGPEYF
NA,TRBV20-1,TRBD2,TRBJ2-5,TGCAGTGCTAGCTTACTAGCGGGGGGCGAGACCCAGTACTTC,CSASLLAGGETQYF